This TCR beta chain was sequenced during a study of blood T cell repertoires in COVID-19. Whole-study context: Samples of COVID-19 (acute and convalescent) were obtained from the United States, Italy and Spain. From T cells, B-cell-depleted T cells, or PBMCs came the material, which was cDNA or gDNA.

Germline V gene sequence: CDR1 LNHDA, CDR2 SQIVND (reference sequence). The ends lost 9 bases at V and 9 bases at J; junction bases unmatched: 6. The CDR3 sequence is 13 residues long. As processed by the authors: From reference gene primer amplification, estimates of nucleated cell counts were derived. Produced via immunoSEQ multiplex PCR; TCRdb's table is partial and in-frame only. V and J calls and clone size are as listed in that table; D and trimming were resolved from the DNA. The sample has 90,000 to 100,000 clones; about 80% are singletons. Sample: peripheral blood. The chain couples TRBV19 to TRBJ1-6, with 9 positions matching TRBD1. This receptor was identified in a man aged 55-75 years with acute or convalescent COVID-19. Written as DNA, the CDR3 is TGTGCCAGCCACGGGACAGGGCTTTCACCCCTCCACTTT. Amino acid sequence: CASHGTGLSPLHF.